One sample yielded the 25 T cell receptor beta chains listed below, sequenced in a study of beta chain features in type 1 diabetes. Every bit of the isolated RNA underwent reverse transcription, so sequencing read expressed TCRB transcripts. Clones were sequenced by immunoSEQ multiplex PCR, and TCRdb holds only the in-frame ones, with some missing. Among under 400,000 clones, 14% were seen once, and the ten largest hold about 6.6%. Sequencing was carried out using central memory CD4+ T cells from blood. The receptors derive from a man aged 30 to 39 in good health.

This chain uses TRBV19 with TRBJ2-7; 8 bases align to TRBD2. The length of the CDR3 is 15 residues. Germline assignment: CDR1 LNHDA and CDR2 SQIVND (reference sequence). J lost 6 bases, V lost 5 bases, and 12 bases had no gene match. The CDR3 region has the DNA TGTGCCAGTAGTGAAAGACTAGCGCGAAGTCGCGAGCAGTACTTC. Protein sequence: CASSERLARSREQYF. Full variable domain (rest looked up from reference TRBV19 and TRBJ2-7): DGGITQSPKYLFRKEGQNVTLSCEQNLNHDAMYWYRQDPGQGLRLIYYSQIVNDFQKGDIAEGYSVSREKKESFPLTVTSAQKNPTAFYLCASSERLARSREQYFGPGTRLTVT.

The chain employs TRBV5-4 and TRBJ2-5; 10 nucleotides agree with TRBD2. The junction had 5 bases not matched to a gene; V was cut back by 2 bases and J by 4 bases. The CDR3 loop spans 15 amino acids. Germline V lookup: CDR1 SGHNT, CDR2 YYREEE (reference sequence). CDR3: CASSFTSGVGETQYF. The CDR3 DNA is TGTGCCAGCAGCTTTACTAGCGGGGTTGGAGAGACCCAGTACTTC.

This clone was counted only a few times. The chain couples TRBV29-1 to TRBJ1-1, with no clear D. Germline V gives CDR1 SQVTM, CDR2 ANQGSEA. V was shortened by 7 bases and J by 8 bases, with 14 bases between the two germline ends. CDR3 length: 11 residues. CDR3 loop: CSGQPTVEAFF. The CDR3 nucleotides are TGCAGCGGACAACCAACAGTAGAAGCTTTCTTT.

The table lists this clone with a few counts. This chain joins TRBV30 and TRBJ2-1; D unresolved. Trimming took off 4 bases at V and 6 bases at J, with 16 bases between the two ends. This CDR3 has 14 amino acids. Germline V gene data show CDR1 as GTSNPN and CDR2 as SVGIG (reference sequence). CDR3 nucleotide sequence: TGTGCCTGGACTCCCCTAAGAAGAGGCAATGAGCAGTTCTTC. Amino acids: CAWTPLRRGNEQFF.

The sample holds a few counts of this clone. The V call is TRBV9, the J call TRBJ2-5; the D gene could be TRBD1 or TRBD2 (5 bases each). Between the trimmed V and J ends, which lost 4 bases and 9 bases, there was a span of 19 bases. The CDR3 extends over 14 amino acids. The germline V gene has CDR1 SGDLS and CDR2 YYNGEE. The CDR3: CASSLQTDYSSQYF. As DNA, the CDR3 is TGTGCCAGCAGCCTACAGACAGACTATTCGTCCCAGTACTTC.

This chain uses TRBV7-6 with TRBJ2-7; 8 bases align to TRBD2. The V segment lost 3 bases and the J segment 6 bases; nucleotides outside the gene matches: 1. The germline V gene encodes CDR1 SGHVS and CDR2 FNYEAQ. This CDR3 is built from 12 residues. CDR3 sequence reads: CASSLSGGEQYF. The CDR3 bases are TGTGCCAGCAGCTTGAGCGGGGGCGAGCAGTACTTC.

The genes are TRBV27 and TRBJ1-4; 9 bases are shared with TRBD1. CDR1 is MNHEY, CDR2 SMNVEV, per germline (reference sequence). Germline trimming cut 5 bases from V and 7 bases from J; bases unmatched to any gene: 8. CDR3 size: 15 residues. The CDR3 coding sequence is TGTGCCAGCAGTGACCTGGGACAGGGTCTTGAAAAACTGTTTTTT. The encoded protein is CASSDLGQGLEKLFF.

The rearrangement joins TRBV5-5 to TRBJ1-4, with D possibly TRBD1 on 6 matching bases. V dropped 6 bases and J dropped 0 bases, with 18 bases sitting between them. The CDR3 contains 17 residues. Germline V lookup: CDR1 SGHKS, CDR2 YYEKEE (reference sequence). CDR3 residues: CASTRGHNSATNEKLFF. The CDR3 coding sequence is TGTGCCAGCACCCGGGGGCACAACAGTGCAACTAATGAAAAACTGTTTTTT.

This clone turned up a few times. The chain links TRBV27 to TRBJ1-6; no clear D gene. The CDR3 runs 17 residues. The V gene lost 0 bases and the J gene lost 0 bases, with 9 bases spanning the gap. The germline CDR1 and CDR2 sequences are MNHEY and SMNVEV (reference sequence). The CDR3 is CASSLSRVSSYNSPLHF. CDR3 bases: TGTGCCAGCAGTTTATCTCGAGTGAGCTCCTATAATTCACCCCTCCACTTT.

V gene TRBV30 combines with J gene TRBJ2-1; no clear D gene. V was shortened by 5 bases and J by 6 bases, with 8 bases between the two germline ends. The CDR3 has 11 amino acids. Germline CDR1 reads GTSNPN; CDR2 reads SVGIG (reference sequence). CDR3 nucleotide sequence: TGTGCCTGGGGTGGGGTCAATGAGCAGTTCTTC. Translation gives CAWGGVNEQFF.

This sequence joins TRBV4-1 and TRBJ2-2; a weak D match, TRBD2 (5 bases). This CDR3 contains 15 residues. Germline CDR1 and CDR2: MGHRA and YSYEKL. Trimming pared 0 bases from V and 6 bases from J, leaving 11 bases between. As DNA, the CDR3 is TGCGCCAGCAGCCAAGACCCTCGAGGGCCCGGGGAGCTGTTTTTT. This translates into CASSQDPRGPGELFF.

This clone was counted only a few times. The chain is built from TRBV5-6 and TRBJ2-3; D not resolved. Germline V lookup: CDR1 SGHDT, CDR2 YYEEEE. The CDR3 is made up of 12 amino acids. Deletions cut 6 bases from V and 2 bases from J, with 7 bases between. DNA for the CDR3: TGTGCCAGCAAACTGCACACAGATACGCAGTATTTT. Its protein is CASKLHTDTQYF.

There are a few counts of this clone. The chain links TRBV10-3 to TRBJ1-1; 9 bases line up with TRBD1. The CDR3 covers 16 residues. Germline V CDR1 and CDR2: ENHRY, SYGVKD. The trim removed 5 bases at V and 0 bases at J, leaving 7 bases unmatched. The CDR3 DNA reads as TGTGCCATCAGTACAGGGGGCCCTGGGGTGAACACTGAAGCTTTCTTT. This codes for CAISTGGPGVNTEAFF.

This clone was recorded a few times. A far larger clone is one nucleotide away, so this likely arose from a read error. The chain employs TRBV5-1 and TRBJ1-2; weak D call: TRBD1 (6 bases). The CDR3 sequence is 15 residues long. V was shortened by 4 bases and J by 3 bases, with 16 bases between the two germline ends. Looked up from germline, CDR1 is SGHRS and CDR2 is YFSETQ. The CDR3 DNA reads as TGCGCCAGCAGCCAAACCGCCTCAGGGGACTATGGCTACACCTTC. Amino acids: CASSQTASGDYGYTF. Supplemented by reference TRBV5-1 and TRBJ1-2, the full variable domain reads KAGVTQTPRYLIKTRGQQVTLSCSPISGHRSVSWYQQTPGQGLQFLFEYFSETQRNKGNFPGRFSGRQFSNSRSEMNVSTLELGDSALYLCASSQTASGDYGYTFGSGTRLTVV.

This chain connects TRBV5-4 to TRBJ2-5; 9 bases match TRBD1. Germline V gene lookup returns CDR1 SGHNT and CDR2 YYREEE (reference sequence). J was trimmed by 4 bases and V by 4 bases; bases with no gene match: 8. The CDR3 covers 15 residues. The CDR3 spells CASSIPQGAGETQYF. For the CDR3, the DNA is TGTGCCAGCAGCATCCCACAGGGGGCAGGAGAGACCCAGTACTTC.

This clone turned up a few times. The rearrangement joins TRBV6-6 to TRBJ2-7; D gene unclear. The CDR3 consists of 12 residues. V was pared by 5 bases and J by 5 bases, with 10 bases between. Germline V gene lookup returns CDR1 MNHNY and CDR2 SVGAGI (reference sequence). The DNA for the CDR3 is TGTGCCAGCAGTACCCGGCCGAACGAGCAGTACTTC. This encodes CASSTRPNEQYF.

At least ten counts were recorded for this clone. The chain is built from TRBV5-1 and TRBJ2-5, with 9 bases fitting TRBD2. V shed 6 bases and J 2 bases; nucleotides not matched to a gene: 5. The CDR3 length is 14 residues. Germline loops: CDR1 SGHRS, CDR2 YFSETQ. CDR3 protein: CASTTSGHQETQYF. DNA of the CDR3: TGCGCCAGCACAACTAGCGGGCATCAAGAGACCCAGTACTTC.

This clone was seen only a few times. The rearrangement joins TRBV7-2 to TRBJ2-2, with 9 bases that match TRBD1. The germline V gene encodes CDR1 SGHTA and CDR2 FQGNSA. CDR3 size: 15 residues. Germline trimming cut 6 bases from V and 4 bases from J; bases unmatched to any gene: 6. The CDR3 sequence is CASRQGARGTGELFF. CDR3 nucleotide sequence: TGTGCCAGCAGACAGGGGGCGCGTGGCACCGGGGAGCTGTTTTTT.

This clone was seen more than once but under ten times. The chain employs TRBV7-9 and TRBJ2-5, with TRBD1 matching 9 bases. The CDR3 totals 17 residues. Per germline, CDR1 SEHNR and CDR2 FQNEAQ (reference sequence). The V gene end was trimmed by 1 base and the J gene end by 4 bases; junction bases not matched to a gene: 10. The CDR3 reads CASSLGSTGGRGETQYF. The CDR3 DNA follows: TGTGCCAGCAGCTTAGGATCTACAGGGGGCAGGGGAGAGACCCAGTACTTC.

The sample holds a few counts of this clone. In DNA form, the CDR3 reads TGTGCCAGCAGCCCCACGGGGCTAGCGGGAGGGAGAGGAGATACGCAGTATTTT. It translates to CASSPTGLAGGRGDTQYF. The chain couples TRBV7-9 to TRBJ2-3, with TRBD2 identical over 12 bases. The germline CDR1 and CDR2 sequences are SEHNR and FQNEAQ (reference sequence). V shed 5 bases and J 5 bases; nucleotides not matched to a gene: 14. The CDR3 extends over 18 amino acids.

This clone appeared a few times. This chain joins TRBV30 and TRBJ1-3; maybe TRBD1 (6 bases). Germline loops: CDR1 GTSNPN, CDR2 SVGIG (reference sequence). The CDR3 sequence is 16 residues long. Trimming stripped 4 bases from V and 1 base from J, with 17 bases between. In DNA form, the CDR3 reads TGTGCCTGGACAGGGGACACCTCCGTGTCTGGAAACACCATATATTTT. This codes for CAWTGDTSVSGNTIYF.

The rearrangement uses TRBV19 and TRBJ2-2; D might be TRBD1 (6 bases). Trimming took 5 bases from V and 7 from J, leaving 11 bases between them. This CDR3 region has 13 residues. Germline V gene data show CDR1 as LNHDA and CDR2 as SQIVND (reference sequence). The CDR3 DNA reads as TGTGCCAGTAGTCAACAGGGAGTCGGGGAGCTGTTTTTT. Translated, it gives CASSQQGVGELFF.

This chain uses TRBV5-1 with TRBJ1-2; weak D call: TRBD1 (5 bases). Germline CDR1 SGHRS, CDR2 YFSETQ. Trimming removed 0 bases from V and 3 bases from J, with 9 bases in between. The CDR3 is made up of 14 amino acids. The CDR3 here is CASSLDLGDYGYTF. CDR3 in DNA: TGCGCCAGCAGCTTGGATCTGGGGGACTATGGCTACACCTTC.

The chain employs TRBV4-3 and TRBJ2-6, with D tentatively TRBD1 (5 bases). With 4 bases removed from V and 0 bases from J, the gap between germline ends came to 10 bases. The length of the CDR3 is 16 residues. Germline lookup yields CDR1 LGHNA and CDR2 YSLEER. The CDR3: CASSRQTGSGANVLTF. The CDR3 region has the DNA TGCGCCAGCAGCCGACAGACTGGCTCTGGGGCCAACGTCCTGACTTTC.

This clone was detected only a few times. The chain carries TRBV9 and TRBJ2-5; TRBD2 is a possible D gene (6 bases). This CDR3 is built from 15 residues. The germline CDR1 and CDR2 sequences are SGDLS and YYNGEE. The V and J ends lost 0 bases and 2 bases respectively, with 11 bases between them. The CDR3 sequence is CASSVEGGLQETQYF. The CDR3, as DNA: TGTGCCAGCAGCGTAGAGGGAGGACTACAAGAGACCCAGTACTTC.